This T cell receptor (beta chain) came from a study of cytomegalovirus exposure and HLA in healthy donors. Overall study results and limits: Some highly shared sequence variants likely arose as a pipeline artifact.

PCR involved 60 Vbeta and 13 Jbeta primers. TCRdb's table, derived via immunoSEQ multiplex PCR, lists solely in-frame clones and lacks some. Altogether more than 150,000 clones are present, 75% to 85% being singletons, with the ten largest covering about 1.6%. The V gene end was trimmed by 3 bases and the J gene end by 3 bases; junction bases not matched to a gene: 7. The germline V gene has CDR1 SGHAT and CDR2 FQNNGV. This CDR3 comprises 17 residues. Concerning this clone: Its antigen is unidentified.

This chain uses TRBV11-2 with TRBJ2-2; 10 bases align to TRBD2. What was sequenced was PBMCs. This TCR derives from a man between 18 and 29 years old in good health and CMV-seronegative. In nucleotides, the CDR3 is TGTGCCAGCAGCTTTGGAGGTAGCGGGAGGTACACCGGGGAGCTGTTTTTT. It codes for CASSFGGSGRYTGELFF.